This TCR beta chain was retrieved from a study of blood T cell repertoires in COVID-19. Sequenced by immunoSEQ multiplex PCR; TCRdb stores in-frame clones only, minus some. The sample holds about 210,000 clones, about 84% seen once. This clone appeared a few times. The CDR3 covers 14 residues. Trimming removed 4 bases from V and 6 bases from J, with 13 bases in between. Germline values: CDR1 LGHNA, CDR2 YNFKEQ. The rearrangement links TRBV4-2 to TRBJ2-1; D remains unclear. Sequences were obtained from peripheral blood. This receptor was obtained from a woman at least 80 years old with COVID-19, enrolled during active disease. The CDR3 DNA follows: TGTGCCAGCAGCCCCCCCGAGGCCTTCAATGAGCAGTTCTTC. Protein: CASSPPEAFNEQFF.